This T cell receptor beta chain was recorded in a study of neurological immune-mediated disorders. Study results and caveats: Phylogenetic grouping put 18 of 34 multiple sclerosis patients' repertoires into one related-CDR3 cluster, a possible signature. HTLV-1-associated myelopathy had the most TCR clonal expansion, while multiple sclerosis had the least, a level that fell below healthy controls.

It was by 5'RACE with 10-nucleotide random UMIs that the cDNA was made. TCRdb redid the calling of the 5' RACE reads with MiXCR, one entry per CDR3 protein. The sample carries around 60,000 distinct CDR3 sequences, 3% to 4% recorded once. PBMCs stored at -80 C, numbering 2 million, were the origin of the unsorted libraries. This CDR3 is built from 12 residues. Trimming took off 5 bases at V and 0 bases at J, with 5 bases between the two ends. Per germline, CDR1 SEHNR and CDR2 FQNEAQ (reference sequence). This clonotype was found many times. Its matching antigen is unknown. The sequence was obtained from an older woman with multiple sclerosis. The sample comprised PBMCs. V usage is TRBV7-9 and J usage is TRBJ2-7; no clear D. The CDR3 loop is CASSPSSYEQYF. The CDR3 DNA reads TGTGCCAGCAGCCCTAGCTCCTACGAGCAGTACTTC.